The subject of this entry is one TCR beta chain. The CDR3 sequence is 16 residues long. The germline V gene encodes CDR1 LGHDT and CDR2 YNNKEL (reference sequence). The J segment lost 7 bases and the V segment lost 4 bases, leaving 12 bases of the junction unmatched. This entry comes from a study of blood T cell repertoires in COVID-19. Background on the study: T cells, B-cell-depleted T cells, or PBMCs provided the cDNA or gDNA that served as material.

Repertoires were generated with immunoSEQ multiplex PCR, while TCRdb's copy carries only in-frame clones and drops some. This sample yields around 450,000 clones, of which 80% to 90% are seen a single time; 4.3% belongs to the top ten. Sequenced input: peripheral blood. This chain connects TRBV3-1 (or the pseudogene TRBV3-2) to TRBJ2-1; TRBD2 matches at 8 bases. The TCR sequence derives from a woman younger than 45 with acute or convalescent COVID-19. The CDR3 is CASSPLERGPANEQFF. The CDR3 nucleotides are TGTGCCAGCAGCCCCCTCGAGCGGGGGCCGGCGAATGAGCAGTTCTTC.